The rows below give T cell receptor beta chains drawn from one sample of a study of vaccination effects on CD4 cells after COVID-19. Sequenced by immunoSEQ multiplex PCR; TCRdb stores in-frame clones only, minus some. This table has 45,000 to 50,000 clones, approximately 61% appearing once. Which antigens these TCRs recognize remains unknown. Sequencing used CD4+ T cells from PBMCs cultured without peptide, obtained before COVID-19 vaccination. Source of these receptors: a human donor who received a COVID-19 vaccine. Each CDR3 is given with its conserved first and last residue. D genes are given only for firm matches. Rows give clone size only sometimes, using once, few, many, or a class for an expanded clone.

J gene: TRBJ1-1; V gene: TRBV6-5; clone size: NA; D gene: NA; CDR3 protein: CASSYGTHTEAFF; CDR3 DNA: TGTGCCAGCAGTTACGGCACTCACACTGAAGCTTTCTTT
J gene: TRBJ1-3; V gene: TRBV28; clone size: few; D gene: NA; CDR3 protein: CASSPSGGTNTIYF; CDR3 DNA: TGTGCCAGCAGTCCCTCGGGGGGAACAAACACCATATATTTT
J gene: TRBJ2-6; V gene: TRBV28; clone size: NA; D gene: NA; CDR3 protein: CASSFGPNGSGANVLTF; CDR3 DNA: TGTGCCAGCAGTTTCGGTCCAAACGGCTCTGGGGCCAACGTCCTGACTTTC
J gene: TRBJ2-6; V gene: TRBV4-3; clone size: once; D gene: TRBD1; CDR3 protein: CASSQAGQGGSGANVLTF; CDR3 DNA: TGCGCCAGCAGCCAAGCCGGACAGGGAGGTTCTGGGGCCAACGTCCTGACTTTC
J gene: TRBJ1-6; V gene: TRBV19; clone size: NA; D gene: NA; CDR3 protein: CASSIILSFSSYNSPLHF; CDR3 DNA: TGTGCCAGTAGTATAATACTTTCTTTCAGCTCCTATAATTCACCCCTCCACTTT
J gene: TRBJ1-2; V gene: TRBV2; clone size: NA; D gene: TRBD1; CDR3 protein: CASISAGQEYGYTF; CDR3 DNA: TGTGCCAGCATTTCGGCGGGACAGGAATATGGCTACACCTTC
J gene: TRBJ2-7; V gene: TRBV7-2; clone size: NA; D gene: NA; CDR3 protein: CASSPYGEPYEQYF; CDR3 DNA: TGTGCCAGCAGCCCTTACGGGGAACCCTACGAGCAGTACTTC
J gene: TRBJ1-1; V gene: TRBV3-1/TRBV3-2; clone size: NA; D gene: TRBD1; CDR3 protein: CASSFRQGARTEAFF; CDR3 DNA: TGTGCCAGCAGCTTCCGACAGGGGGCGAGGACTGAAGCTTTCTTT
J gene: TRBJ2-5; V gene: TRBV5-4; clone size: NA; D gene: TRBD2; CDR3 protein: CASSLETSSQETQYF; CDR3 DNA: TGTGCCAGCAGCTTGGAGACTAGCTCACAAGAGACCCAGTACTTC
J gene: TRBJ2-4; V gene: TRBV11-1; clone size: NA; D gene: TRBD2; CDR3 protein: CASSSGLVGNIQYF; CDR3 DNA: TGTGCCAGCAGCTCTGGACTAGTGGGAAACATTCAGTACTTC
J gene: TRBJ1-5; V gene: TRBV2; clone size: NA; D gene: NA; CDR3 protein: CASSLTGDQPQHF; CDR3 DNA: TGTGCCAGCAGCTTAACAGGTGACCAGCCCCAGCATTTT
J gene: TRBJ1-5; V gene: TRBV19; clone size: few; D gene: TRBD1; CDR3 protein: CASSIDAPRTGGQNQPQHF; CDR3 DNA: TGTGCCAGTAGTATAGACGCCCCGCGGACAGGGGGCCAGAATCAGCCCCAGCATTTT
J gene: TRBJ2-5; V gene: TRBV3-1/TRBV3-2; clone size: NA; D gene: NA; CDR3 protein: CASSQERVGARETQYF; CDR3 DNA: TGTGCCAGCAGCCAAGAGCGGGTCGGAGCAAGAGAGACCCAGTACTTC
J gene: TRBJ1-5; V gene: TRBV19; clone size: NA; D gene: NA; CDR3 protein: CASSIGSTAPFGQPQHF; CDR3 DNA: TGTGCCAGTAGTATCGGCTCAACAGCGCCATTTGGGCAGCCCCAGCATTTT
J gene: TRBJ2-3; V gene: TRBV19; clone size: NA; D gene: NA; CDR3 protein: CASSSRQTTDTQYF; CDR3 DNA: TGTGCCAGTAGTTCTAGACAGACCACAGATACGCAGTATTTT
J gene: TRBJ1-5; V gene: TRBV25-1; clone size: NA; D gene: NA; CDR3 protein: CASSADSPQGSNQPQHF; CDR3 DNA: TGTGCCAGCAGTGCCGACAGTCCCCAGGGTAGCAATCAGCCCCAGCATTTT
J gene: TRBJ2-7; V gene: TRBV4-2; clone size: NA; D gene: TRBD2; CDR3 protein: CASSQVLTSGGTSISF; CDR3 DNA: TGTGCCAGCAGCCAAGTATTGACTAGCGGGGGAACCTCCATTTCATTC
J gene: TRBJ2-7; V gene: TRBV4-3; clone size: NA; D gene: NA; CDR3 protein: CASSQEFTASYEQYF; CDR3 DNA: TGCGCCAGCAGCCAAGAGTTCACAGCTTCCTACGAGCAGTACTTC
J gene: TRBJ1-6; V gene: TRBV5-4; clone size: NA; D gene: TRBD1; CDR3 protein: CASTIDRDKDPLHF; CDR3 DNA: TGTGCCAGCACCATAGACAGGGATAAAGATCCCCTCCACTTT
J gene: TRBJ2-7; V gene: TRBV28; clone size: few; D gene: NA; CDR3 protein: CASSLGSGLVQYF; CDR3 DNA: TGTGCCAGCAGTTTAGGTTCGGGTTTAGTGCAGTACTTC
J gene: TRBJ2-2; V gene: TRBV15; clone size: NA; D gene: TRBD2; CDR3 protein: CATSREKAGARTGELFF; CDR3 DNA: TGTGCCACCAGCAGAGAAAAAGCGGGAGCGCGGACCGGGGAGCTGTTTTTT
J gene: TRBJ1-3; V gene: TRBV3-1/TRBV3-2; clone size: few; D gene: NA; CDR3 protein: CASSPRGHGGNTIYF; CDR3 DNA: TGTGCCAGCAGCCCTCGGGGCCATGGAGGAAACACCATATATTTT
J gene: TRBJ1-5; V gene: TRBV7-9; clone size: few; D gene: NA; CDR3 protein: CASSLAGSSSQPQHF; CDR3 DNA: TGTGCCAGCAGCTTAGCGGGGTCATCCAGTCAGCCCCAGCATTTT
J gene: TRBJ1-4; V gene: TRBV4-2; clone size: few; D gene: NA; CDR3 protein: CASSQVGENEKLFF; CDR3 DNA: TGTGCCAGCAGCCAGGTTGGAGAAAATGAAAAACTGTTTTTT
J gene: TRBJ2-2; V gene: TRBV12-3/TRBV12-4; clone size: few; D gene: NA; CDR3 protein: CASSRTVTGELFF; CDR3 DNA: TGTGCCAGCAGTCGGACAGTCACCGGGGAGCTGTTTTTT
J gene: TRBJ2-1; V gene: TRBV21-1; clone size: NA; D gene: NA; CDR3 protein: CASTITRPTGASGGVLYNEQFF; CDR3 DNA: TGTGCCAGCACCATTACTCGTCCTACCGGGGCTAGCGGGGGGGTGCTCTACAATGAGCAGTTCTTC
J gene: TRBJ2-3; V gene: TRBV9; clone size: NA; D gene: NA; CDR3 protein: CASSVPPRGPDTQYF; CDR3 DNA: TGTGCCAGCAGCGTCCCGCCCCGGGGGCCAGATACGCAGTATTTT
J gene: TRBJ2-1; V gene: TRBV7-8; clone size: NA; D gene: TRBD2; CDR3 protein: CASRTAGSLGYNEQFF; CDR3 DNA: TGTGCCAGCAGAACAGCGGGGAGTTTGGGCTACAATGAGCAGTTCTTC
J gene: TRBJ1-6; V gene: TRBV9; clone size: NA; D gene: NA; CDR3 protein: CASSASYFYNSPLHF; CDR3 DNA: TGTGCCAGCAGCGCCAGTTACTTCTATAATTCACCCCTCCACTTT
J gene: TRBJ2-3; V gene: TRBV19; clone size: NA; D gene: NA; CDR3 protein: CASKQGNTDTQYF; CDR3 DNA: TGTGCCAGTAAGCAGGGGAACACAGATACGCAGTATTTT
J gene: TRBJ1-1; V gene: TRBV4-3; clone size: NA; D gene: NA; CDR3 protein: CASSQDSRAEAFF; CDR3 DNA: TGCGCCAGCAGCCAAGATAGTAGGGCTGAAGCTTTCTTT
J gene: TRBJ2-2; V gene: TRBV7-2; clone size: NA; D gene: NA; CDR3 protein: CASRSSLWTGELFF; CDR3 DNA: TGTGCCAGCAGGTCATCCCTGTGGACCGGGGAGCTGTTTTTT
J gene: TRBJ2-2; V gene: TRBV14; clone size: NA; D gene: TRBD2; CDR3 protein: CASSPFTGLAGVSGELFF; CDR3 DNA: TGTGCCAGCAGCCCATTTACGGGACTAGCGGGAGTATCCGGGGAGCTGTTTTTT
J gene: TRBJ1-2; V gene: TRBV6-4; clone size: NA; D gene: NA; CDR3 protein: CASSGSRASGYTF; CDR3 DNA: TGTGCCAGCAGTGGTAGTAGAGCGTCTGGCTACACCTTC
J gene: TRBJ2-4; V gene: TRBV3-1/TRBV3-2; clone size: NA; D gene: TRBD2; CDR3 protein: CASSQGGRIAKNIQYF; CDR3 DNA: TGTGCCAGCAGCCAAGGCGGGAGGATAGCCAAAAACATTCAGTACTTC
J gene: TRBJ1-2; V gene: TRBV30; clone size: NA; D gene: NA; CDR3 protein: CAANLGGFGYTF; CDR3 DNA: TGTGCGGCGAACTTAGGGGGGTTTGGCTACACCTTC
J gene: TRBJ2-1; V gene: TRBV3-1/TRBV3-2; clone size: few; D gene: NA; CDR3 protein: CASSQVAGRISVEQFF; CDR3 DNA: TGTGCCAGCAGCCAAGTGGCAGGACGAATTAGCGTTGAGCAGTTCTTC
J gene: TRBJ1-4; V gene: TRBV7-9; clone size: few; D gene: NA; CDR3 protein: CASSLVTVEKLFF; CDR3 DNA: TGTGCCAGCAGCTTAGTGACAGTTGAAAAACTGTTTTTT
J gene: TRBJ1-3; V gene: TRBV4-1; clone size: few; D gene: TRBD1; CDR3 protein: CASSPSGQGRTIYF; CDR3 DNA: TGCGCCAGCAGCCCATCGGGACAGGGGAGAACCATATATTTT
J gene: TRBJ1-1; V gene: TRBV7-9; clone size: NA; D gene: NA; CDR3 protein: CASSRDPSGTEAFF; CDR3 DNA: TGTGCCAGCAGCCGGGACCCAAGTGGGACTGAAGCTTTCTTT
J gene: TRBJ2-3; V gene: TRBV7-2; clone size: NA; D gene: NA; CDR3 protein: CASSKDRDYTDTQYF; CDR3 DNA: TGTGCCAGCAGCAAGGACAGGGACTACACAGATACGCAGTATTTT
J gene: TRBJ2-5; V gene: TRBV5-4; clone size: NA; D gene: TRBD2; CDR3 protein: CASSFTSGLQETQYF; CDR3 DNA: TGTGCCAGCAGCTTTACTAGCGGTCTCCAAGAGACCCAGTACTTC